This T cell receptor (beta chain) was captured in a study of T cell repertoires in cytomegalovirus infection. TCRdb ran MiXCR on the reads and lists one entry per CDR3 protein. The sample has approximately 320,000 distinct CDR3 sequences; over 7.5% are singletons. This clonotype was detected ten times or more. Its antigen is still unknown. This CDR3 has 17 residues. The ends were cut back, 2 bases at V and 1 base at J, with 15 bases in the middle. From germline, CDR1 is MGHRA and CDR2 YSYEKL. Study-wide findings and caveats: The cumulative frequency of public TCR beta families identified carriers of CMV plus the relevant HLA. HLA-C-restricted, CMV-specific TCR beta clonotypes were dominant ex vivo.

The TCR comes from a human donor in good health (CMV status not recorded). Some clones in this sample may be carry-over from other donors' samples. Sequencing was carried out using PBMCs. The chain recombines TRBV4-1 with TRBJ1-3; the D gene is possibly TRBD1 (6 bases). CDR3 in DNA: TGCGCCAGCAGCCAATCCGCGGACAGAGAATCTGGAAACACCATATATTTT. Translating gives CASSQSADRESGNTIYF.